The sequence of this TCR beta chain was determined in a study of cytomegalovirus exposure and HLA in healthy donors. PCR employed 60 Vbeta and 13 Jbeta primers. Clones were read by immunoSEQ multiplex PCR, and TCRdb kept only the in-frame ones, dropping some. This table has about 130,000 clones, roughly 72% appearing once. The germline gives CDR1 SGDLS, CDR2 YYNGEE. This CDR3 has 11 residues. Trimming removed 3 bases from V and 7 bases from J; junction bases left unmatched: 0. The J gene is TRBJ2-7, the V gene TRBV9, with TRBD2 matching over 8 bases. Sequenced: PBMCs. This receptor was obtained from a male donor in good health and CMV-seronegative. The CDR3 DNA follows: TGTGCCAGCAGCGGCGGGGGGGAGCAGTACTTC. Protein sequence: CASSGGGEQYF.